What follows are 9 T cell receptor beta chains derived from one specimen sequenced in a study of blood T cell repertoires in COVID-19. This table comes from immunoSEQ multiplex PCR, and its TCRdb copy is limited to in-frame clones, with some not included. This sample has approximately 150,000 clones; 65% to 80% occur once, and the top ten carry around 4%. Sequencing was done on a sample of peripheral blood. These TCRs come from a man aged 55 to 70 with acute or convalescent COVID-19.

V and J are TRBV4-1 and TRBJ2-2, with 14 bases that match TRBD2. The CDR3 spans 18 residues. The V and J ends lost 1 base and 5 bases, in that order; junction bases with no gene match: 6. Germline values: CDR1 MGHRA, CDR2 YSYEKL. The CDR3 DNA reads TGCGCCAGCAGCCAAGGGGGACTAGCGGGAGTGGGTACCGGGGAGCTGTTTTTT. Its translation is CASSQGGLAGVGTGELFF.

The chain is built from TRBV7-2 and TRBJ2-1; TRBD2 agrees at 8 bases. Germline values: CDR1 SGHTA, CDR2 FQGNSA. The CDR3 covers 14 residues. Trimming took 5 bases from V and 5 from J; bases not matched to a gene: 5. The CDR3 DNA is TGTGCCAGCAGCCCGGGACTAGGCGACAATGAGCAGTTCTTC. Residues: CASSPGLGDNEQFF. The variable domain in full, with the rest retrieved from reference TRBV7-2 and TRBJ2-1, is GAGVSQSPSNKVTEKGKDVELRCDPISGHTALYWYRQSLGQGLEFLIYFQGNSAPDKSGLPSDRFSAERTGGSVSTLTIQRTQQEDSAVYLCASSPGLGDNEQFFGPGTRLTVL.

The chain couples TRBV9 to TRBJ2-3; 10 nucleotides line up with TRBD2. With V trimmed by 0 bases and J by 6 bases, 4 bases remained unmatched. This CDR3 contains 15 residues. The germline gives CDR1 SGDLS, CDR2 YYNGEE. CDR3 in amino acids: CASSVVSGRLDTQYF. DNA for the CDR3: TGTGCCAGCAGCGTAGTTAGCGGGAGGTTGGATACGCAGTATTTT.

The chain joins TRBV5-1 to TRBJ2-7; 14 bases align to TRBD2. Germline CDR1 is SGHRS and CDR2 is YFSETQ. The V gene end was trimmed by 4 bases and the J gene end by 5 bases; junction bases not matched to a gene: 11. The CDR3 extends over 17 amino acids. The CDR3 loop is CASSTGLAGEGNHEQYF. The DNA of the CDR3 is TGCGCCAGCAGCACGGGACTAGCGGGAGAGGGTAACCACGAGCAGTACTTC.

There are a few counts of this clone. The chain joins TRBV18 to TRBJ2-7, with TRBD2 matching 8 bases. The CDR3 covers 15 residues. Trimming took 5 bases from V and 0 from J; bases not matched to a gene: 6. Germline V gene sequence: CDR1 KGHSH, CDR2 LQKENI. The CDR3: CASSVRAGDSYEQYF. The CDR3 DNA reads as TGTGCCAGCTCAGTGCGAGCGGGAGACTCCTACGAGCAGTACTTC.

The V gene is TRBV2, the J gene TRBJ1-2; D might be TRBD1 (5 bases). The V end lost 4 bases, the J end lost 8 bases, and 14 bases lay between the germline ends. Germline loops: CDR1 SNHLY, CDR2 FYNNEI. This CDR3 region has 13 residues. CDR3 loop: CASSGRAPGGYTF. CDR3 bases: TGTGCCAGCAGTGGCCGGGCCCCAGGGGGCTACACCTTC.

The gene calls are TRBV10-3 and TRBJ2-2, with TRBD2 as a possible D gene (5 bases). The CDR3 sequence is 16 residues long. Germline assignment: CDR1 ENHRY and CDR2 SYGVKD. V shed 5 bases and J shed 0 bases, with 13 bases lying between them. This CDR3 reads CAISQGSGANTGELFF. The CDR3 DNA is TGTGCCATCAGTCAAGGAAGCGGCGCGAACACCGGGGAGCTGTTTTTT.

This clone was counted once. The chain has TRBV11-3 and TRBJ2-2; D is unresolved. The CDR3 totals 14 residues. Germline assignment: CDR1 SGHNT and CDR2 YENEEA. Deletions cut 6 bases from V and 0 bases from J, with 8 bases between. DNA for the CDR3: TGTGCCAGCAGACCAGCGCCGAACACCGGGGAGCTGTTTTTT. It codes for CASRPAPNTGELFF.

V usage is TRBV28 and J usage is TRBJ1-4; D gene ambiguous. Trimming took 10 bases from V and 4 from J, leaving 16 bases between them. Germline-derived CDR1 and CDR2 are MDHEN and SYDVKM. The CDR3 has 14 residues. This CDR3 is CATGEARLNEKLFF. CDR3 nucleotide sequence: TGTGCCACGGGAGAGGCTCGACTTAATGAAAAACTGTTTTTT.